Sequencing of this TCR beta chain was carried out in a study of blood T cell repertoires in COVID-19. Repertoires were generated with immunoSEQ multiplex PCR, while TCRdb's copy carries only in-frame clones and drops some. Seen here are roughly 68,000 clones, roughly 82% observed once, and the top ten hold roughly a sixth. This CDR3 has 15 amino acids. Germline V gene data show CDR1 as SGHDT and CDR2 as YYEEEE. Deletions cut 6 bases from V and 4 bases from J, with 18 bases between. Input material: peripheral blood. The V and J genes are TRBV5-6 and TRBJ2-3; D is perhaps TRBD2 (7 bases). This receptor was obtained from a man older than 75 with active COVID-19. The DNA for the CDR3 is TGTGCCAGCACGTTGGGTGGGGGGGCCGCAGATACGCAGTATTTT. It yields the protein CASTLGGGAADTQYF.